Reported below is one TCR beta chain. The antigen is undetermined. Once RNA had been extracted, it was reverse transcribed into cDNA to act as the sequencing template. This table comes from immunoSEQ multiplex PCR, and its TCRdb copy is limited to in-frame clones, with some not included. The sample carries 190,000 or so clones, roughly 50% recorded once. The data derive from a study of CD8+ T cells in alopecia areata. The study, taken as a whole, reports: On tofacitinib, scalp and blood still held many of the expanded lesional clones. Normal-skin resident alphabeta T cells also appear among scalp sample sequences.

As for treatment: oral pan-JAK inhibitor, 5-10 mg twice daily. Alopecia areata patients had lesional scalp punch biopsies and peripheral blood taken from them. The sequences come from CD8+ T cells sorted from blood, collected at week 24, from a patient treated with tofacitinib. The clonotype was recovered from a human donor with alopecia areata.

The CDR3 nucleotides read TGTGCCAGCAGCTTAGCACATCCACCAAAGACCCAGTACTTC. Amino acid sequence: CASSLAHPPKTQYF. The chain carries TRBV11-2 and TRBJ2-5; D ambiguous. The CDR3 has 14 residues. The V gene's germline CDR1 is SGHAT and CDR2 FQNNGV. V was shortened by 1 base and J by 6 bases, with 12 bases between the two germline ends. The variable domain in full, with the rest retrieved from reference TRBV11-2 and TRBJ2-5, is EAGVAQSPRYKIIEKRQSVAFWCNPISGHATLYWYQQILGQGPKLLIQFQNNGVVDDSQLPKDRFSAERLKGVDSTLKIQPAKLEDSAVYLCASSLAHPPKTQYFGPGTRLLVL.